Sequencing of this TCR beta chain was carried out in a study of graft-versus-host responses after intestinal transplantation. Overall study: In this cohort, recipients had multivisceral, liver-intestinal, or isolated intestinal transplants. Study-level points and caveats: Researchers found GvH clones in recipient marrow, and some showed up first in ileum or blood. Peak circulating GvH clone levels tracked with early post-transplant HvG declines.

The CDR3 totals 15 residues. The ends lost 1 base at V and 5 bases at J; junction bases unmatched: 6. Germline CDR1 is SGHTA and CDR2 is FQGNSA. In regard to this clone: Antigen unknown.

The protocol was immunoSEQ multiplex PCR, while the TCRdb copy is restricted to in-frame clones and leaves out a portion. The data show fewer than 95,000 clones, with roughly 92% seen just once and around 0.44% held by the top ten. The chain carries TRBV7-2 and TRBJ2-5; TRBD2 matches at 8 bases. The TCR comes from a human donor who was the organ donor for an intestinal transplant. The sample here was unstimulated CD8+ T cells sorted from spleen or lymph node cells, taken before transplant. The CDR3, as DNA: TGTGCCAGCAGCTTAGGTTACGGGGGGGAGGAGACCCAGTACTTC. The encoded protein is CASSLGYGGEETQYF.